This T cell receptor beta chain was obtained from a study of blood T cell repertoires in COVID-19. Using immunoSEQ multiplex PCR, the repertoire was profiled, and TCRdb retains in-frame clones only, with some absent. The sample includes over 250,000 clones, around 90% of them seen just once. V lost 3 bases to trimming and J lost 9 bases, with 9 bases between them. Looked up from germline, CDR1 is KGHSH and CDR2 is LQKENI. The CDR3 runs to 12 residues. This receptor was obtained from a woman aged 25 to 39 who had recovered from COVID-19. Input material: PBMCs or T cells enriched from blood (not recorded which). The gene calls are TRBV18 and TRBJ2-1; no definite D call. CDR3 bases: TGTGCCAGCTCACCGTCCTTGTTTGAGCAGTTCTTC. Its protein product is CASSPSLFEQFF.